The sequence of this TCR beta chain was determined in a study of T cells in Graves' hyperthyroidism and ophthalmopathy. Looking at the study overall: Peripheral blood was collected at initial diagnosis, before any treatment.

The germline gives CDR1 LGHNA, CDR2 YSLEER. V dropped 0 bases and J dropped 6; count of bases not matched to a gene: 6. The CDR3 is made up of 16 amino acids. Researchers took RNA transcripts and amplified the TCR beta CDR3 regions from them. With the HTBI primer set, the TCR CDR3 went through a first round of RT-PCR. TCRdb fed the multiplex PCR reads into MiXCR, producing one record per CDR3 protein. The sample lists 600,000 to 650,000 distinct CDR3 sequences; less than 25% were seen once. Source material: blood. This chain joins TRBV4-3 and TRBJ2-2; TRBD2 aligns across 8 bases. The receptor's source is a man in his thirties or forties with Graves' ophthalmopathy. This chain's CDR3 is CASSQDGGRFAGELFF. Here the CDR3 DNA reads TGCGCCAGCAGCCAAGATGGCGGGAGGTTCGCCGGGGAGCTGTTTTTT.